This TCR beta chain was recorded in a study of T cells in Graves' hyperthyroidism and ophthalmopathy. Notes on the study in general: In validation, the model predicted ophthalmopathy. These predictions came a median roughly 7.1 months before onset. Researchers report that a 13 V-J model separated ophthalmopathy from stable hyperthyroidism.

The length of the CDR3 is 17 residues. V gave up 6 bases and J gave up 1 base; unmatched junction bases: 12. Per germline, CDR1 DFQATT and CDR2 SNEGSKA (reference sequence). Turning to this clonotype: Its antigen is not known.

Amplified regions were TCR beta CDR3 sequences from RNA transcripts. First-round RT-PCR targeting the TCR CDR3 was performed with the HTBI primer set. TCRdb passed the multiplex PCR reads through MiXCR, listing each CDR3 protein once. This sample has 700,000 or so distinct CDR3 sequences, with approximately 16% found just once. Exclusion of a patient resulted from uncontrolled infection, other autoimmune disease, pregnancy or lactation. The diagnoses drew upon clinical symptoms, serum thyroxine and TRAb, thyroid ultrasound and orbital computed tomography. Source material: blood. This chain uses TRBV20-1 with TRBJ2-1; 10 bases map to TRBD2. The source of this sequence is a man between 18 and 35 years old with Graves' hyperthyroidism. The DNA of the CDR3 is TGCAGTGCCCGGGGGCTAGCGGGAGATATGTCCTACAATGAGCAGTTCTTC. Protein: CSARGLAGDMSYNEQFF.